This TCR beta chain was retrieved from a study of beta chain features in type 1 diabetes. Study results and caveats: Shortening of TCRB CDR3s, moderate but significant, appeared in all four CD4+ subsets of Type 1 diabetes patients.

As regards this clone: Its antigen remains unidentified.

The germline CDR1 and CDR2 sequences are MNHEY and SMNVEV (reference sequence). The CDR3 is 18 residues long. The V and J ends lost 5 bases and 0 bases, in that order; junction bases with no gene match: 11. The study reverse transcribed the entire isolated RNA, so it sequenced expressed TCRB transcripts. Repertoires were generated with immunoSEQ multiplex PCR, while TCRdb's copy carries only in-frame clones and drops some. Here the sample spans 250,000 to 350,000 clones, over 14% being singletons. This receptor was identified in a young man with type 1 diabetes. The chain combines TRBV27 with TRBJ2-1; 9 bases match TRBD1. The sequenced sample consisted of naive CD4+ T cells from blood. CDR3 sequence reads: CASSRPRRDRDSYNEQFF. The CDR3 DNA is TGTGCCAGCAGTCGCCCCCGCCGGGACAGGGACTCCTACAATGAGCAGTTCTTC.